Sequencing of this TCR beta chain was carried out in a study of cytomegalovirus exposure and HLA in healthy donors. Study-wide findings and caveats: Earlier analysis yielded a pattern in which most TCR beta V segments were productive about 87% or about 30% of the time.

Comments on this clone: Its specificity is not known.

With 60 Vbeta and 13 Jbeta primers, the PCR was carried out. In the original processing: A later analysis tallied tens of millions of unique TCR beta chains, about 12 million of them shared. Method: immunoSEQ multiplex PCR; TCRdb's copy keeps in-frame clones and lacks some. V and J calls and clone size are given by that table; D and trimming were obtained from the DNA. The profile shows about 140,000 clones, around 59% of them singletons. The CDR3 extends over 16 amino acids. CDR1 is SEHNR and CDR2 is FQNEAQ in the germline V gene (reference sequence). The V and J ends lost 5 bases and 0 bases, in that order; junction bases with no gene match: 3.

The receptor was isolated from a male donor in good health and CMV-seronegative. Sequenced sample: PBMCs. This sequence joins TRBV7-9 and TRBJ2-6, with 8 bases that match TRBD1. The CDR3 region is CASSDGQGSGANVLTF. In nucleotides, the CDR3 is TGTGCCAGCAGCGACGGACAGGGCTCTGGGGCCAACGTCCTGACTTTC.